This T cell receptor (beta chain) stems from a study of regulatory T cells in long-lasting Graves disease. Study outcomes and limitations: Investigators studied peripheral blood only, not thyroid tissue. Repertoires from persistent disease leaned toward TRBV28, TRBJ1-2 and TRBJ2-5.

iRepertoire HTBI primers and Arm-PCR of CDR3 regions built TCR beta libraries. Methods used by the authors: Under 75 TRBV and 12 to 15 TRBJ segments were identified across samples. TCRdb called the multiplex PCR reads again in MiXCR, with one record for every CDR3 protein. The authors' filters were not applied to this entry. The repertoire consists of approximately 400,000 distinct CDR3 sequences, with around a sixth occurring once and the leading ten covering about 20%. Per the germline V gene, CDR1 is SNHLY and CDR2 is FYNNEI. J lost 12 bases, V lost 5 bases, and 4 bases had no gene match. This CDR3 spans 14 amino acids. Specified time point: newly diagnosed GD, antithyroid drugs for less than 3 months. Isolated PBMC RNA provided the starting material for the TCR library. The table lists this clonotype with many counts. Its target is unknown.

The material was peripheral blood mononuclear cells (PBMCs), obtained at new diagnosis, from a patient treated with antithyroid drugs. The chain is built from TRBV2 and TRBJ2-1; TRBD2 agrees at 16 bases. The source of this sequence is a female donor with Graves disease. This chain's CDR3 is CASSYGTSGGGQFF. CDR3 sequence (DNA): TGTGCCAGCAGTTATGGGACTAGCGGGGGGGGGCAGTTCTTC.